The clone carrying this T cell receptor (beta chain) has just one count. Antigen: not known. Measured with immunoSEQ multiplex PCR; TCRdb has only the in-frame clones, and not every one. Among 100,000 to 120,000 clones, more than 85% were seen once, and the ten largest hold around 3.6%. This record belongs to a study of cytomegalovirus exposure and HLA in healthy donors. Study-level information: The approximately 120 validation repertoires, a later analysis reported, used the same platform as the approximately 650 first-cohort repertoires.

A roughly 130-subject validation cohort, separate from the approximately 670-subject first cohort, supplied the donors. Trimming removed 4 bases from V and 0 bases from J, with 10 bases in between. Germline assignment: CDR1 MNHNS and CDR2 SASEGT. There are 14 residues in the CDR3. Broader study findings: A list of 150 to 200 TCR beta chains associated with cytomegalovirus was given. Reports indicated that the classifier achieved high specificity and sensitivity in diagnosing cytomegalovirus status.

The chain couples TRBV6-1 to TRBJ2-7; a weak D match, TRBD1 (6 bases). This clonotype was sampled from a woman between 18 and 29 years old in good health and CMV-seropositive. Sequencing was performed on PBMCs. For the CDR3, the DNA is TGTGCCAGCAGTGGAGACAGGTTCTCCTACGAGCAGTACTTC. Protein product: CASSGDRFSYEQYF.